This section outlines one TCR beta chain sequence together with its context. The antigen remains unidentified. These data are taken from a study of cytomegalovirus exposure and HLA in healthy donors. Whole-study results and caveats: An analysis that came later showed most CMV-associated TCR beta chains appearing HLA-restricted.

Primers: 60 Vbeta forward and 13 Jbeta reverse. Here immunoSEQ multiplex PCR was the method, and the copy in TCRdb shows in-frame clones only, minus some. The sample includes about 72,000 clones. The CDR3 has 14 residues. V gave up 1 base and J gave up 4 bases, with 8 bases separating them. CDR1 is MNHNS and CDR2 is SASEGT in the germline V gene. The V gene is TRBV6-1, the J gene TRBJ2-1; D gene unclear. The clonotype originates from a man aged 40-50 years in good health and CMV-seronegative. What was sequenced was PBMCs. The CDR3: CASSEVQHYNEQFF. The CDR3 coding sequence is TGTGCCAGCAGTGAAGTACAGCATTACAATGAGCAGTTCTTC.